These 26 T cell receptor beta chains share one sample of origin, sequenced in a study of blood T cell repertoires in COVID-19 (TCRdb year 2020). The library was built by means of the immunoSEQ multiplex PCR assay. TCRdb took over this immuneACCESS table, retaining in-frame rearrangements with V and J assigned. Such tables are incomplete; in checked studies, under half of the missing clones stem from an unresolved V gene, and the remainder is unexplained. This sample gives roughly 250,000 clones in total; approximately 84% of them show up just once. The leading ten clones occupy 1.9% of the sample. Material for sequencing was peripheral blood. The receptor set was obtained from a woman over 75 with acute or convalescent COVID-19.

The chain's CDR3 is CASSWTVGVNTEAFF. CDR3 sequence (DNA): TGTGCCAGCAGTTGGACAGTGGGGGTTAACACTGAAGCTTTCTTT. The chain is built from TRBV6-5 and TRBJ1-1; D is possibly TRBD1 (6 bases). The CDR3 covers 15 residues. Trimming pared 4 bases from V and 2 bases from J, leaving 14 bases between. Germline V gene data show CDR1 as MNHEY and CDR2 as SVGAGI.

In this sample, this clone turned up a few times. This sequence joins TRBV27 and TRBJ1-4, with D perhaps TRBD1 (6 bases). Trimming stripped 7 bases from V and 8 bases from J, with 17 bases between. Germline assignment: CDR1 MNHEY and CDR2 SMNVEV (reference sequence). This CDR3 contains 14 residues. Written as DNA, the CDR3 is TGTGCCAGCAAAAGGGAAGGGGGAAGGGAAAAACTGTTTTTT. It is translated as CASKREGGREKLFF.

V and J are TRBV3-1 (or the pseudogene TRBV3-2) and TRBJ1-1, with a tentative D call TRBD1 (6 bases). CDR3 length: 15 residues. V was trimmed by 4 bases and J by 2 bases, leaving 14 bases between them. CDR1 and CDR2 (germline): LGHDT, YNNKEL (reference sequence). This CDR3 is CASSRRDKVNTEAFF. In DNA, the CDR3 is TGTGCCAGCAGCCGCCGGGACAAGGTAAACACTGAAGCTTTCTTT.

V is TRBV6-6 and J is TRBJ2-7; D not certain. Germline CDR1 is MNHNY and CDR2 is SVGAGI (reference sequence). V was shortened by 4 bases and J by 6 bases, with 13 bases between the two germline ends. The CDR3 runs to 13 residues. CDR3 in amino acids: CASSFLESGEQYF. The CDR3, as DNA: TGTGCCAGCAGTTTCCTCGAGTCGGGCGAGCAGTACTTC.

The CDR3 is CASSLTRQGYGYTF. CDR3 DNA: TGTGCCAGCAGTTTAACGAGACAGGGGTATGGCTACACCTTC. The V and J genes are TRBV27 and TRBJ1-2, with 8 positions matching TRBD1. V was clipped by 2 bases and J by 5 bases; unmatched bases: 4. CDR1 is MNHEY, CDR2 SMNVEV, per germline (reference sequence). The CDR3 covers 14 residues.

The chain joins TRBV6-2 or TRBV6-3 to TRBJ2-3; 7 bases line up with TRBD2. The ends lost 5 bases at V and 0 bases at J; junction bases unmatched: 2. The V gene's germline CDR1 is MNHEY and CDR2 SVGEGT. There are 14 residues in the CDR3. Here the CDR3 reads CASSSGASTDTQYF. DNA for the CDR3: TGTGCCAGCAGTAGCGGGGCCAGCACAGATACGCAGTATTTT.

The chain links TRBV4-3 to TRBJ2-6; D remains unclear. V lost 0 bases and J lost 1, with 7 bases in between. The CDR3 is 16 residues long. Germline V gives CDR1 LGHNA, CDR2 YSLEER. The CDR3 DNA follows: TGCGCCAGCAGCCAAGACCGGTTATCTGGGGCCAACGTCCTGACTTTC. It is translated as CASSQDRLSGANVLTF.

This clone occurred once. This sequence joins TRBV5-1 and TRBJ1-1; weak D call: TRBD1 (6 bases). The CDR3 covers 16 residues. Germline V gene lookup returns CDR1 SGHRS and CDR2 YFSETQ. The V end was cut by 0 bases, the J end by 0 bases, with 12 bases between. CDR3 sequence reads: CASSLVGGLVNTEAFF. The DNA of the CDR3 is TGCGCCAGCAGCTTGGTAGGGGGTTTGGTGAACACTGAAGCTTTCTTT.

The chain carries TRBV11-2 and TRBJ2-5; tentatively, D is TRBD1 (6 bases). V lost 2 bases and J lost 7, with 20 bases in between. The germline CDR1 and CDR2 sequences are SGHAT and FQNNGV. This CDR3 contains 16 residues. The CDR3 loop is CASSLIQGINVGTQYF. Here the CDR3 DNA reads TGTGCCAGCAGCTTAATCCAGGGGATTAATGTGGGGACCCAGTACTTC.

The genes are TRBV14 and TRBJ2-1; no definite D call. Deletions cut 3 bases from V and 5 bases from J, with 11 bases between. CDR1 and CDR2 from the germline V gene are SGHDN and FVKESK. CDR3 length: 14 amino acids. CDR3 coding DNA: TGTGCCAGCAGCCAGAGACTCCACAACAATGAGCAGTTCTTC. Translating it yields CASSQRLHNNEQFF.

This clone came up once. This chain uses TRBV14 with TRBJ2-1; 8 nucleotides line up with TRBD1. Losses at the gene ends were 0 bases for V and 7 bases for J; bases not matched to a gene: 8. This CDR3 region has 16 residues. Germline V lookup: CDR1 SGHDN, CDR2 FVKESK. The chain's CDR3 is CASSQEGRGRRNEQFF. DNA of the CDR3: TGTGCCAGCAGCCAAGAGGGCAGGGGGCGAAGGAATGAGCAGTTCTTC.

This clone was counted only a few times. V is TRBV28 and J is TRBJ2-1; 8 bases line up with TRBD2. Germline CDR1 and CDR2: MDHEN and SYDVKM. V lost 7 bases, J lost 7 bases, and 12 bases stayed unmatched. There are 15 residues in the CDR3. CDR3 in DNA: TGTGCCAGCACCTCATTCGGGACTAGAGGGAATGAGCAGTTCTTC. Its translation is CASTSFGTRGNEQFF.

The V call is TRBV6-5, the J call TRBJ1-5; the match to TRBD1 covers 7 bases. The CDR3 sequence is 15 residues long. The V segment lost 5 bases and the J segment 5 bases; nucleotides outside the gene matches: 9. The germline gives CDR1 MNHEY, CDR2 SVGAGI. The CDR3 is CASSLNRGADQPQHF. CDR3 in DNA: TGTGCCAGCAGTCTCAACAGGGGAGCGGATCAGCCCCAGCATTTT.

The V gene is TRBV19, the J gene TRBJ2-4; 10 nucleotides match TRBD2. CDR1 and CDR2 from the germline V gene are LNHDA and SQIVND (reference sequence). This CDR3 is built from 22 residues. V shed 5 bases and J 1 base; nucleotides not matched to a gene: 23. The CDR3 reads CASSPGKISGGSIRGAKNIQYF. CDR3 in DNA: TGTGCCAGTAGTCCAGGAAAGATTAGCGGGGGGTCCATACGCGGGGCCAAAAACATTCAGTACTTC.

This chain uses TRBV4-2 with TRBJ1-6; no firm D call. V dropped 0 bases and J dropped 10 bases, with 13 bases sitting between them. Per the germline V gene, CDR1 is LGHNA and CDR2 is YNFKEQ. The length of the CDR3 is 15 residues. CDR3 region: CASSQDPVLRSPLHF. The CDR3 DNA reads TGTGCCAGCAGCCAAGACCCGGTTCTGAGATCACCCCTCCACTTT.

This clone was seen a handful of times. J is TRBJ1-1 and V is TRBV29-1, with D uncertain. The CDR3 is 12 amino acids. Trimming took 3 bases from V and 1 from J, leaving 6 bases between them. The germline V gene has CDR1 SQVTM and CDR2 ANQGSEA. CDR3 residues: CSVEEGNTEAFF. DNA of the CDR3: TGCAGCGTTGAGGAGGGGAACACTGAAGCTTTCTTT.

The rearrangement uses TRBV7-2 and TRBJ1-2; D is possibly TRBD1 (6 bases). Trimming stripped 6 bases from V and 3 bases from J, with 17 bases between. The CDR3 covers 15 residues. Germline loops: CDR1 SGHTA, CDR2 FQGNSA. CDR3 sequence: CASRLTRGRHYGYTF. The CDR3 DNA reads as TGTGCCAGCAGATTAACCAGGGGACGACACTATGGCTACACCTTC.

J is TRBJ2-3 and V is TRBV5-5, with TRBD1 matching over 7 bases. Unmatched junction bases numbered 1, after V lost 2 bases and J lost 4 bases. Germline assignment: CDR1 SGHKS and CDR2 YYEKEE (reference sequence). The CDR3 loop spans 13 amino acids. The CDR3 nucleotides read TGTGCCAGCAGCTTAACAGGGGCAGATACGCAGTATTTT. Its translation is CASSLTGADTQYF.

V and J are TRBV30 and TRBJ1-4; D possibly corresponds to TRBD1 (5 bases). Per the germline V gene, CDR1 is GTSNPN and CDR2 is SVGIG (reference sequence). Trimming removed 8 bases at V and 8 bases at J, with 12 bases between. The CDR3 totals 11 residues. The CDR3 spells CAGTNAEKLFF. DNA for the CDR3: TGTGCCGGGACTAACGCCGAAAAACTGTTTTTT.

The CDR3 loop reads CASSPGGNTGELFF. The CDR3 DNA reads as TGTGCCAGCAGCCCCGGGGGGAACACCGGGGAGCTGTTTTTT. The chain joins TRBV11-2 to TRBJ2-2, with a tentative D call TRBD2 (6 bases). Germline V gene data show CDR1 as SGHAT and CDR2 as FQNNGV. This CDR3 region has 14 residues. V lost 5 bases and J lost 1, with 8 bases in between.

CDR3 region: CASHPLGGSPETQYF. CDR3 nucleotide sequence: TGCGCCAGCCACCCCTTGGGGGGGTCCCCAGAGACCCAGTACTTC. The chain is built from TRBV5-1 and TRBJ2-5; 7 bases align to TRBD2. Germline V gene lookup returns CDR1 SGHRS and CDR2 YFSETQ. The length of the CDR3 is 15 residues. The V and J ends lost 7 bases and 4 bases, in that order; junction bases with no gene match: 13.

In DNA, the CDR3 is TGTGCCAGTAGTGTGGCAGCGGGAGGGCCCTACGAGCAGTACTTC. The encoded protein is CASSVAAGGPYEQYF. This sequence joins TRBV19 and TRBJ2-7; 10 bases fit TRBD2. This CDR3 has 15 residues. The trim removed 5 bases at V and 2 bases at J, leaving 6 bases unmatched. The V gene's germline CDR1 is LNHDA and CDR2 SQIVND (reference sequence).

The chain employs TRBV5-6 and TRBJ2-1, with 9 bases lining up with TRBD1. V shed 7 bases and J 4 bases; nucleotides not matched to a gene: 6. Per the germline V gene, CDR1 is SGHDT and CDR2 is YYEEEE. The CDR3 has 14 amino acids. The CDR3 reads CASSRTGAYNEQFF. DNA for the CDR3: TGTGCCAGCTCCAGGACAGGGGCGTACAATGAGCAGTTCTTC.

V and J are TRBV27 and TRBJ1-6; perhaps TRBD1 as D (6 bases). V lost 5 bases and J lost 4, with 12 bases in between. There are 15 residues in the CDR3. Germline V gene data show CDR1 as MNHEY and CDR2 as SMNVEV (reference sequence). The CDR3 region has the DNA TGTGCCAGCAGTCGCGGACAGCTTTATAATTCACCCCTCCACTTT. Translating it yields CASSRGQLYNSPLHF.

The chain is built from TRBV5-6 and TRBJ1-5, with TRBD1 as a possible D gene (5 bases). Germline V gene lookup returns CDR1 SGHDT and CDR2 YYEEEE. V was pared by 1 base and J by 2 bases, with 10 bases between. CDR3 size: 15 residues. The CDR3 loop reads CASSLRSTGNQPQHF. The CDR3 bases are TGTGCCAGCAGCTTGAGGTCGACAGGCAATCAGCCCCAGCATTTT.

The chain uses TRBV4-1 and TRBJ2-2, with TRBD2 matching 8 bases. CDR1 and CDR2 (germline): MGHRA, YSYEKL. J lost 4 bases, V lost 6 bases, and 10 bases had no gene match. The CDR3 has 16 amino acids. The CDR3 DNA is TGCGCCAGCAGTCAAAGCGGGGGCACCGTCACCGGGGAGCTGTTTTTT. It translates to CASSQSGGTVTGELFF.